The T cell receptor (beta chain) under discussion was sequenced for a study of cytomegalovirus exposure and HLA in healthy donors. Across the whole study: The 120 or so validation repertoires matched the 500 to 750 first-cohort repertoires in platform, a later analysis reported. Study conclusions and caveats: Cytomegalovirus-associated status was assigned to 164 TCR beta chains. A few chains tied to CMV proved CMV antigen-specific in vitro.

This clone came up once. Its antigen is undetermined. Method: immunoSEQ multiplex PCR; TCRdb's copy keeps in-frame clones and lacks some. The sample lists 200,000 to 300,000 clones, roughly 91% seen once, with 3.1% in the top ten. Trimming cost V 9 bases and J 2 bases; bases outside gene matches: 16. Germline values: CDR1 SNHLY, CDR2 FYNNEI. This CDR3 comprises 17 residues. The donors were part of the approximately 130-subject validation cohort, which stood apart from the approximately 670-subject first cohort. The source of this sequence is a woman aged 30 to 39 in good health and CMV-seronegative. V and J are TRBV2 and TRBJ2-5; 9 nucleotides agree with TRBD2. The source material was PBMCs. The CDR3 here is CASRGFLAGDLQETQYF. The CDR3 DNA is TGTGCCAGTAGGGGTTTTTTAGCGGGGGATTTGCAAGAGACCCAGTACTTC.